What follows are 22 T cell receptor beta chains derived from one specimen sequenced in a study of blood T cells in healthy people across ages. Through a sample-barcoded 5' primer and a J-beta primer mix, a second PCR was run for roughly 6 to 12 cycles. TCRdb reanalysed the 5' RACE reads using MiXCR and keeps one entry per CDR3 protein. The data hold some 640,000 distinct CDR3 sequences, with approximately 30% observed a single time. What was sequenced was blood. The receptors derive from a woman over 75 in good health.

This chain connects TRBV21-1 to TRBJ2-1; the table's D call TRBD2 went unverified against the DNA. TRBV21-1 represents a pseudogene. The CDR3 contains 18 residues. The CDR3 spells CASSPSTSGRTLYNEQFF. CDR3 bases: TGTGCCAGCAGCCCCAGTACTAGCGGGAGGACCCTCTACAATGAGCAGTTCTTC.

This chain uses TRBV20-1 with TRBJ2-2; 7 bases are a match to TRBD1. CDR1 and CDR2 from the germline V gene are DFQATT and SNEGSKA (reference sequence). The trim removed 3 bases at V and 6 bases at J, leaving 4 bases unmatched. The CDR3 has 13 amino acids. The CDR3 reads CSASNRGAGELFF. In nucleotides, the CDR3 is TGCAGTGCTAGTAACAGGGGAGCCGGGGAGCTGTTTTTT.

J is TRBJ1-2 and V is TRBV5-1, with D uncertain. The CDR3 loop spans 15 amino acids. The germline CDR1 and CDR2 sequences are SGHRS and YFSETQ. V was shortened by 1 base and J by 8 bases, with 18 bases between the two germline ends. Here the CDR3 DNA reads TGCGCCAGCAGCTTGCGGCATGTAGTTAAGGAAGGCTACACCTTC. Protein: CASSLRHVVKEGYTF.

The CDR3 is CASSQAGNGYTF. The CDR3 nucleotides read TGTGCCAGCAGCCAAGCTGGGAATGGCTACACCTTC. The chain links TRBV14 to TRBJ1-2; D not resolved. V gave up 1 base and J gave up 6 bases, with 6 bases separating them. Per the germline V gene, CDR1 is SGHDN and CDR2 is FVKESK. This CDR3 has 12 amino acids. Based on the CDR3 plus reference TRBV14 and TRBJ1-2, the full variable domain is EAGVTQFPSHSVIEKGQTVTLRCDPISGHDNLYWYRRVMGKEIKFLLHFVKESKQDESGMPNNRFLAERTGGTYSTLKVQPAELEDSGVYFCASSQAGNGYTFGSGTRLTVV.

This clonotype has only one observation. The V call is TRBV20-1, the J call TRBJ2-1, with 14 positions matching TRBD2. The DNA end lines up better with TRBJ2-7; the J call may be wrong. Germline V gene data show CDR1 as DFQATT and CDR2 as SNEGSKA (reference sequence). The CDR3 consists of 16 residues. CDR3 amino acids: CSAPGLAGAVYNEQYF. CDR3 nucleotides: TGCAGTGCTCCGGGACTAGCGGGGGCCGTTTACAATGAGCAGTACTTC.

The chain is built from TRBV29-1 and TRBJ2-4, with D perhaps matching TRBD1 (6 bases). The J call may be incorrect, as the DNA end agrees better with TRBJ2-7. Germline assignment: CDR1 SQVTM and CDR2 ANQGSEA. The CDR3 runs to 13 residues. The CDR3 is CSVQIRRGVEQYF. CDR3 DNA: TGCAGCGTTCAAATTCGCAGGGGAGTCGAGCAGTACTTC.

This clonotype has a count of ten or more. This chain connects TRBV20-1 to TRBJ1-2, with 12 bases matching TRBD1. V shed 1 base and J 8 bases; nucleotides not matched to a gene: 5. CDR1 is DFQATT and CDR2 is SNEGSKA in the germline V gene (reference sequence). The CDR3 spans 14 residues. CDR3 in amino acids: CSARAGQGAGGYTF. The CDR3, as DNA: TGCAGTGCTAGAGCGGGACAGGGGGCAGGAGGCTACACCTTC.

As regards this clonotype: The junction and the germline gene differ at one end; a read error may be behind it. This chain uses TRBV6-2 or TRBV6-3 with TRBJ1-1; TRBD1 is a possible D gene (5 bases). The CDR3 sequence is 14 residues long. Germline V gene lookup returns CDR1 MNHEY and CDR2 SVGEGT. The CDR3 bases are TGTGCCAGCAATCTCCTGGGGGGGAACACTGGAGCTTTCTTT. Its protein product is CASNLLGGNTGAFF.

This clonotype occurred many times. One end of the junction fails to match germline, which may point to a read error. The CDR3 region is CASSQDLVNTQYF. CDR3 DNA: TGTGCCAGCAGTCAAGATTTGGTGAATACGCAGTATTTT. The genes are TRBV3-1 and TRBJ2-3; D not resolved. The CDR3 covers 13 residues. Germline assignment: CDR1 LGHDT and CDR2 YNNKEL (reference sequence).

V usage is TRBV29-1 and J usage is TRBJ2-3; a possible D gene is TRBD2 (6 bases). Germline CDR1 reads SQVTM; CDR2 reads ANQGSEA. Trimming cost V 7 bases and J 5 bases, with 13 bases left between them. The CDR3 length is 12 residues. DNA for the CDR3: TGCAGCGCGGAGGGACCAGGAGATACGCAGTATTTT. Translation gives CSAEGPGDTQYF.

This clonotype has a count of ten or more. The chain is built from TRBV5-1 and TRBJ2-1; TRBD2 aligns across 9 bases. Trimming took 0 bases from V and 7 from J; bases not matched to a gene: 8. CDR3 length: 16 residues. Germline V gene lookup returns CDR1 SGHRS and CDR2 YFSETQ. The CDR3 reads CASSLVSAGGSNEQFF. The DNA of the CDR3 is TGCGCCAGCAGCTTGGTGTCAGCGGGGGGATCGAATGAGCAGTTCTTC.

With respect to this clonotype: This may stem from a read error, because a much larger clone lies one nucleotide away. V usage is TRBV3-1 and J usage is TRBJ1-5; unclear D gene. Germline V gene sequence: CDR1 LGHDT, CDR2 YNNKEL (reference sequence). This CDR3 spans 13 amino acids. Trimming removed 7 bases from V and 3 bases from J, with 10 bases in between. CDR3 in DNA: TGTGCCAGCAACACCGGGGACAATCAGCCCCAGCATTTT. This codes for CASNTGDNQPQHF.

Many counts were recorded for this clonotype. V usage is TRBV4-3 and J usage is TRBJ1-2; D not resolved. CDR3 length: 13 residues. Looked up from germline, CDR1 is LGHNA and CDR2 is YSLEER. V lost 4 bases to trimming and J lost 2 bases, with 8 bases between them. The CDR3 DNA is TGCGCCAGCAGCCCGTCAGTGAACTATGGCTACACCTTC. Translation: CASSPSVNYGYTF.

The rearrangement links TRBV5-1 to TRBJ2-3, with 9 bases that match TRBD2. Germline CDR1 SGHRS, CDR2 YFSETQ. The junction had 7 bases not matched to a gene; V was cut back by 0 bases and J by 5 bases. The CDR3 runs to 16 residues. This chain's CDR3 is CASSLDAGGPKDTQYF. In nucleotides, the CDR3 is TGCGCCAGCAGCTTGGATGCGGGAGGGCCTAAAGATACGCAGTATTTT.

This clonotype has just a few counts. The chain has TRBV4-2 and TRBJ2-1; D call uncertain. Germline V gene sequence: CDR1 LGHNA, CDR2 YNFKEQ. The V gene lost 3 bases and the J gene lost 5 bases, with 14 bases spanning the gap. This CDR3 is 15 amino acids long. The CDR3 loop reads CASSQPTGTHNEQFF. In DNA, the CDR3 is TGTGCCAGCAGCCAGCCGACCGGAACCCACAATGAGCAGTTCTTC.

The chain uses TRBV5-4 and TRBJ1-2, with TRBD1 as a possible D gene (6 bases). V lost 4 bases and J 8 bases, leaving 18 bases between the germline ends. This CDR3 spans 14 amino acids. CDR1 SGHNT and CDR2 YYREEE come from the germline V gene (reference sequence). Here the CDR3 DNA reads TGTGCCAGCAGCCGCCGACGGGGGGCTGCGGGCTACACCTTC. It is translated as CASSRRRGAAGYTF.

This clonotype turned up a few times. A clone one base away is much larger, so this may be a read error. The DNA of the CDR3 is TGTGCCAGCAGCTCGACAGGGGGCGCGGTTGGGGCCAGCGTCCTGACTTTC. This encodes CASSSTGGAVGASVLTF. This rearrangement joins TRBV7-9 to TRBJ2-6; 10 nucleotides align to TRBD1. Germline V gene lookup returns CDR1 SEHNR and CDR2 FQNEAQ (reference sequence). The CDR3 has 17 residues. Supplemented by reference TRBV7-9 and TRBJ2-6, the full variable domain reads DTGVSQNPRHKITKRGQNVTFRCDPISEHNRLYWYRQTLGQGPEFLTYFQNEAQLEKSRLLSDRFSAERPKGSFSTLEIQRTEQGDSAMYLCASSSTGGAVGASVLTFGAGSRLTVL.

This clonotype occurred many times. V gene TRBV7-8 combines with J gene TRBJ2-5; 12 nucleotides agree with TRBD2. The CDR3 contains 17 residues. Germline CDR1 is SGHVS and CDR2 is FQNEAQ. V lost 1 base, J lost 4 bases, and 7 bases stayed unmatched. The CDR3 DNA is TGTGCCAGCAGCTTAGGTCTAGCGGGGGGGAGGATAGAGACCCAGTACTTC. Translating gives CASSLGLAGGRIETQYF.

Ten or more counts support this clonotype. The genes are TRBV5-1 and TRBJ2-7, with 9 bases identical to TRBD2. With 7 bases clipped from V and 0 bases from J, the junction kept 2 bases outside the gene matches. CDR3 length: 13 amino acids. Germline-derived CDR1 and CDR2 are SGHRS and YFSETQ. CDR3 sequence (DNA): TGCGCCAGCGGACTAGCGACCTCCTACGAGCAGTACTTC. This translates into CASGLATSYEQYF.

In its sample, this clonotype was seen once. J is TRBJ2-4 and V is TRBV4-3; TRBD1 matches at 7 bases. The J call is doubtful: the DNA matches TRBJ2-7 better. The CDR3 is made up of 14 amino acids. Germline loops: CDR1 LGHNA, CDR2 YSLEER. CDR3 coding DNA: TGCGCCAGCAGCTCAACCGGGACAGTCTACGAGCAGTACTTC. Protein product: CASSSTGTVYEQYF.

This chain uses TRBV20-1 with TRBJ1-5; D uncertain. The CDR3 covers 13 residues. Trimming took off 0 bases at V and 7 bases at J, with 10 bases between the two ends. The germline CDR1 and CDR2 sequences are DFQATT and SNEGSKA (reference sequence). The CDR3 region is CSAREGYGQPQHF. CDR3 bases: TGCAGTGCTAGAGAAGGGTACGGCCAGCCCCAGCATTTT.

This clonotype has just a few counts. A much bigger clone sits one base away, suggesting this may be a read error. The chain has TRBV7-9 and TRBJ2-7; D is undetermined. V was clipped by 1 base and J by 7 bases, with 11 bases between them. The CDR3 is made up of 13 amino acids. Germline CDR1 SEHNR, CDR2 FQNEAQ (reference sequence). The CDR3 sequence is CASSLGPTNEQYF. Here the CDR3 DNA reads TGTGCCAGCAGCTTAGGTCCCACCAATGAGCAGTACTTC.